Each of the 16 T cell receptor beta chains below was sequenced from the same sample in a study of shared clonotypes between healthy human individuals. Sequencing was performed with immunoSEQ multiplex PCR; in TCRdb, only in-frame clones are kept and a portion is missing. The sample has under 1 million clones, 80% to 95% seen once. Naivety among CD8 cells was defined by CD45RO negativity and positive CCR7 selection, thereby excluding terminally differentiated effector memory CD45RA+ cells. Sequenced sample: naive CD8+ T cells sorted from blood. These receptors all stem from a young man in good health.

A note on this clone: A read error may be the cause here, since a much bigger clone is one base away. Other DNA sequences within the sample encode an identical CDR3. Here the CDR3 DNA reads TGTGCCAGCAGCTCAAACTACGAGCAGTACTTC. It yields the protein CASSSNYEQYF. The J gene is TRBJ2-7, the V gene TRBV6-5, with D unresolved. Trimming stripped 6 bases from V and 3 bases from J, with 6 bases between. This CDR3 is 11 amino acids long. Germline-derived CDR1 and CDR2 are MNHEY and SVGAGI.

This rearrangement joins TRBV4-1 to TRBJ1-5; TRBD1 is a possible D gene (6 bases). CDR1 and CDR2 (germline): MGHRA, YSYEKL. The length of the CDR3 is 16 residues. Trimming shortened V by 0 bases and J by 6 bases, and 15 bases separated the two germline ends. The CDR3 nucleotides read TGCGCCAGCAGCCAAGATCCGGGGGCGCGGGGTCAGCCCCAGCATTTT. Protein sequence: CASSQDPGARGQPQHF.

This clone was seen only once. The chain links TRBV19 to TRBJ2-7, with 8 bases fitting TRBD2. J was trimmed by 2 bases and V by 5 bases; bases with no gene match: 8. The germline gives CDR1 LNHDA, CDR2 SQIVND (reference sequence). This CDR3 spans 15 amino acids. CDR3: CASSLHGGGTYEQYF. The CDR3 DNA follows: TGTGCCAGTAGTTTACACGGCGGGGGGACCTACGAGCAGTACTTC.

The chain uses TRBV27 and TRBJ2-7; TRBD2 might be the D (5 bases). The CDR3 consists of 13 residues. Between the trimmed V and J ends, which lost 3 bases and 2 bases, there was a span of 8 bases. CDR1 and CDR2 from the germline V gene are MNHEY and SMNVEV (reference sequence). The CDR3 nucleotides are TGTGCCAGCAGTTTGAGGGATACCTACGAGCAGTACTTC. This sequence encodes CASSLRDTYEQYF.

The DNA of the CDR3 is TGTGCCAGCAGTAACACACTAGCGGGATTACTCGAGCAGTACTTC. Its translation: CASSNTLAGLLEQYF. The chain uses TRBV27 and TRBJ2-7; 10 bases align to TRBD2. Trimming at V came to 5 bases and at J to 6 bases, leaving 10 bases not matched to a gene. The CDR3 has 15 amino acids. The germline CDR1 and CDR2 sequences are MNHEY and SMNVEV (reference sequence).

This clone was found a few times. The rearrangement links TRBV6-1 to TRBJ2-7; no firm D call. Trimming cost V 3 bases and J 4 bases, with 7 bases left between them. Germline lookup yields CDR1 MNHNS and CDR2 SASEGT. The CDR3 has 12 residues. This CDR3 reads CASSDMGYEQYF. The CDR3, as DNA: TGTGCCAGCAGTGATATGGGTTACGAGCAGTACTTC.

The chain couples TRBV7-2 to TRBJ2-7, with unresolved D. Looked up from germline, CDR1 is SGHTA and CDR2 is FQGNSA. The CDR3 extends over 14 amino acids. V lost 1 base to trimming and J lost 1 base, with 8 bases between them. The CDR3 coding sequence is TGTGCCAGCAGCTTAGTTGATGAATCCTACGAGCAGTACTTC. Amino acids: CASSLVDESYEQYF. Variable domain in full (rest from reference TRBV7-2 and TRBJ2-7): GAGVSQSPSNKVTEKGKDVELRCDPISGHTALYWYRQSLGQGLEFLIYFQGNSAPDKSGLPSDRFSAERTGGSVSTLTIQRTQQEDSAVYLCASSLVDESYEQYFGPGTRLTVT.

The rearrangement joins TRBV4-3 to TRBJ2-2, with 8 bases that match TRBD2. With 1 base clipped from V and 4 bases from J, the junction kept 5 bases outside the gene matches. Germline CDR1 LGHNA, CDR2 YSLEER. The length of the CDR3 is 16 residues. CDR3 protein: CASSQGRGGATGELFF. The DNA for the CDR3 is TGCGCCAGCAGCCAAGGCCGGGGGGGCGCCACCGGGGAGCTGTTTTTT.

This clone was detected only once. This chain joins TRBV5-1 and TRBJ2-7, with a weak D call TRBD2 (5 bases). Per germline, CDR1 SGHRS and CDR2 YFSETQ. This CDR3 is 16 amino acids long. Trimming took 2 bases from V and 3 from J, leaving 18 bases between them. This CDR3 reads CASSFLGGGLGYEQYF. CDR3 coding DNA: TGCGCCAGCAGCTTTCTAGGCGGCGGGTTGGGCTACGAGCAGTACTTC.

The chain couples TRBV7-6 to TRBJ2-3; D unclear. Trimming took 5 bases from V and 2 from J, leaving 8 bases between them. This CDR3 contains 13 residues. The V gene's germline CDR1 is SGHVS and CDR2 FNYEAQ. The CDR3: CASSLKITDTQYF. CDR3 coding DNA: TGTGCCAGCAGCCTCAAGATCACAGATACGCAGTATTTT.

This rearrangement joins TRBV28 to TRBJ2-7; D is unclear. Germline V gives CDR1 MDHEN, CDR2 SYDVKM. The CDR3 runs to 13 residues. V was trimmed by 8 bases and J by 1 base, leaving 12 bases between them. The CDR3 region has the DNA TGTGCCAGCGTAGAGACTGGATCCTACGAGCAGTACTTC. This encodes CASVETGSYEQYF.

V gene TRBV2 combines with J gene TRBJ1-2, with 12 bases aligning to TRBD1. Unmatched junction bases numbered 7, after V lost 7 bases and J lost 7 bases. CDR3 length: 14 residues. Germline V CDR1 and CDR2: SNHLY, FYNNEI. CDR3 nucleotide sequence: TGTGCCAGCACCGGGACAGGGGGCGCTGGTGGCTACACCTTC. It is translated as CASTGTGGAGGYTF.

V and J are TRBV9 and TRBJ1-1, with 7 bases lining up with TRBD1. CDR1 is SGDLS, CDR2 YYNGEE, per germline. The V gene end was trimmed by 3 bases and the J gene end by 2 bases; junction bases not matched to a gene: 4. CDR3 size: 14 residues. CDR3: CASSGRDRNTEAFF. Here the CDR3 DNA reads TGTGCCAGCAGCGGACGGGACAGAAACACTGAAGCTTTCTTT.

The rearrangement joins TRBV7-3 to TRBJ2-7; D call uncertain. Germline CDR1 SGHTA, CDR2 FQGTGA. V was clipped by 2 bases and J by 2 bases, with 13 bases between them. This CDR3 has 15 residues. Written as DNA, the CDR3 is TGTGCCAGCAGCTTATATGTCGGCGCGGCCTACGAGCAGTACTTC. Its translation is CASSLYVGAAYEQYF.

The rearrangement uses TRBV19 and TRBJ2-5, with 8 bases matching TRBD2. Germline trimming cut 1 base from V and 5 bases from J; bases unmatched to any gene: 9. The CDR3 totals 16 residues. Looked up from germline, CDR1 is LNHDA and CDR2 is SQIVND (reference sequence). In DNA, the CDR3 is TGTGCCAGTAGTATAGGGTCCAGCGGGAGTTCCGAGACCCAGTACTTC. This translates into CASSIGSSGSSETQYF. The entire variable domain, with the rest obtained from reference TRBV19 and TRBJ2-5, is as follows: DGGITQSPKYLFRKEGQNVTLSCEQNLNHDAMYWYRQDPGQGLRLIYYSQIVNDFQKGDIAEGYSVSREKKESFPLTVTSAQKNPTAFYLCASSIGSSGSSETQYFGPGTRLLVL.

The CDR3 reads CASRAGRASTDTQYF. In DNA, the CDR3 is TGTGCCAGCAGGGCGGGCAGGGCTAGCACAGATACGCAGTATTTT. The rearrangement joins TRBV28 to TRBJ2-3; TRBD1 or TRBD2 may be the D gene (5 bases each). V was pared by 6 bases and J by 0 bases, with 13 bases between. Germline CDR1 reads MDHEN; CDR2 reads SYDVKM. The CDR3 is 15 residues long.